The 14 T cell receptor beta chains given below trace back to one sample, sequenced in a study of molecular identifiers for immune sequencing clone quantification (dated by TCRdb to 2016 to 2019). Libraries were prepared through PCR. Sequenced on an Illumina HiSeq 4000. Through fastp at Q25 and MiXCR, TCRdb rebuilt clones from the public reads, retaining in-frame beta chains. Rows are combined by CDR3 protein, so each entry shows the most common genes and DNA. The sample profile shows over 60,000 distinct CDR3 sequences; 15% to 20% of them were found once. Around 1.4% of the sample belongs to the ten largest clones. Sequences were obtained from naive CD8+ T cells from blood, with Jurkat cell RNA spiked in. The intended sense of this specimen's cell subset or site label: FACS-sorted CD8+CD4-CCR7+CD45RA+ naive T cells. The receptors stem from a human donor in good health. Some libraries in this study had Jurkat cell RNA spiked in.

Notes on this clonotype: An end of the junction differs from the germline gene, which may be a read error. The CDR3 DNA follows: TGTGCCAGCAGCTCAGTGGGGACAGCATTCACAGATGCGCAGTATTTT. This encodes CASSSVGTAFTDAQYF. This chain uses TRBV7-8 with TRBJ2-3, with TRBD1 identical over 7 bases. The CDR3 has 16 residues. Germline lookup yields CDR1 SGHVS and CDR2 FQNEAQ.

This clonotype was picked up many times. V gene TRBV28 combines with J gene TRBJ2-7, with 9 bases fitting TRBD2. The CDR3 extends over 19 amino acids. Germline CDR1 MDHEN, CDR2 SYDVKM. Trimming took 5 bases from V and 6 from J; bases not matched to a gene: 23. DNA of the CDR3: TGTGCCAGCAGTCCTCGAGTAGCGGGAGTCTTTAATCGGGGTCGCGAGCAGTACTTC. Residues: CASSPRVAGVFNRGREQYF.

CDR3 sequence reads: CASSPPGQPQHF. The CDR3 region has the DNA TGTGCCAGCAGCCCCCCCGGTCAGCCCCAGCATTTT. V gene TRBV7-9 combines with J gene TRBJ1-5; D is undetermined. This CDR3 is 12 amino acids long. V lost 5 bases, J lost 6 bases, and 8 bases lay in between. The germline V gene has CDR1 SEHNR and CDR2 FQNEAQ (reference sequence).

This clonotype was detected many times. The rearrangement links TRBV20-1 to TRBJ2-7, with unresolved D. CDR3 length equals 13 residues. The germline CDR1 and CDR2 sequences are DFQATT and SNEGSKA (reference sequence). Deletions cut 4 bases from V and 0 bases from J, with 10 bases between. The CDR3 region has the DNA TGCAGTGCTATGCGTAAAATCTCCTACGAGCAGTACTTC. It specifies CSAMRKISYEQYF.

In its sample, this clonotype was seen a few times. This chain uses TRBV11-2 with TRBJ2-7; the D is unclear. The V and J ends lost 6 bases and 1 base respectively, with 10 bases between them. This CDR3 region has 13 residues. The germline V gene has CDR1 SGHAT and CDR2 FQNNGV. In DNA form, the CDR3 reads TGTGCCAGCAGGGCCGGTGGTTCCTACGAGCAGTACTTC. Residues: CASRAGGSYEQYF.

This clonotype was seen at least ten times. The chain employs TRBV27 and TRBJ2-3, with a tentative D call TRBD2 (5 bases). The CDR3 sequence is 15 residues long. Per the germline V gene, CDR1 is MNHEY and CDR2 is SMNVEV (reference sequence). V shed 4 bases and J shed 2 bases, with 13 bases lying between them. CDR3 amino acids: CASSSGGGLTDTQYF. The CDR3 DNA sequence: TGTGCCAGCAGTTCAGGAGGTGGCCTCACAGATACGCAGTATTTT.

This clonotype was seen at least ten times. The chain recombines TRBV25-1 with TRBJ2-3; 9 nucleotides agree with TRBD1. The CDR3 runs to 17 residues. Germline CDR1 is MGHDK and CDR2 is SYGVNS. With 6 bases clipped from V and 0 bases from J, the junction kept 10 bases outside the gene matches. CDR3 sequence: CASSPPGTGPSTDTQYF. The CDR3 DNA reads TGTGCCAGCAGCCCCCCCGGGACAGGGCCAAGCACAGATACGCAGTATTTT.

A word on this clonotype: A read error is possible here, since a much larger clone lies one base away. This chain uses TRBV4-1 with TRBJ2-5; D unresolved. Germline CDR1 is MGHRA and CDR2 is YSYEKL. The CDR3 covers 14 residues. The CDR3 DNA reads TGCGCCAGCAGCCATGTGGGTCCTCCAGAGCCCCAGTACTTC. Protein: CASSHVGPPEPQYF.

This clonotype has ten or more counts. The chain links TRBV20-1 to TRBJ2-1; no definite D call. V lost 4 bases to trimming and J lost 0 bases, with 10 bases between them. CDR3 length: 14 residues. From germline, CDR1 is DFQATT and CDR2 SNEGSKA (reference sequence). In DNA, the CDR3 is TGCAGTGCTACACTAACGAGCTCCTACAATGAGCAGTTCTTC. Translation: CSATLTSSYNEQFF.

The gene calls are TRBV20-1 and TRBJ2-3; D gene unclear. This CDR3 is built from 13 residues. Germline CDR1 is DFQATT and CDR2 is SNEGSKA (reference sequence). V was clipped by 5 bases and J by 4 bases, with 13 bases between them. CDR3 protein: CSAPKYGADTQYF. CDR3 bases: TGCAGTGCTCCGAAGTATGGTGCAGATACGCAGTATTTT.

This clonotype was counted a few times. This chain links TRBV4-1 with TRBJ1-2; no firm D call. The germline V gene encodes CDR1 MGHRA and CDR2 YSYEKL. CDR3 size: 16 residues. Trimming shortened V by 4 bases and J by 3 bases, and 18 bases separated the two germline ends. CDR3 in DNA: TGCGCCAGCAGCCTACCCCGCGCAGACCCAGACTATGGCTACACCTTC. This translates into CASSLPRADPDYGYTF.

On this clonotype itself: One end of the junction does not line up with germline, which may come from a read error. The gene calls are TRBV13 and TRBJ2-7; D is perhaps TRBD1 (6 bases). The germline V gene encodes CDR1 PRHDT and CDR2 FYEKMQ (reference sequence). The CDR3 loop spans 12 amino acids. The CDR3 is CASSSDSYERYF. The CDR3 DNA sequence: TGTGCCAGCAGCTCGGACAGCTACGAGCGGTACTTC.

This clonotype was seen repeatedly, ten times or more. The chain is built from TRBV10-2 and TRBJ2-2; 10 positions agree with TRBD2. Germline CDR1 reads WSHSY; CDR2 reads SAAADI. Trimming took 6 bases from V and 6 from J; bases not matched to a gene: 13. The CDR3 covers 17 residues. The CDR3 spells CASSPTASGSMAGELFF. The CDR3 bases are TGCGCCAGCAGCCCCACGGCTAGCGGGAGTATGGCCGGGGAGCTGTTTTTT.

This clonotype was recorded many times. The gene calls are TRBV4-2 and TRBJ1-1, with a possible D match to TRBD1 (5 bases). The CDR3 loop spans 16 amino acids. Germline assignment: CDR1 LGHNA and CDR2 YNFKEQ. With 0 bases removed from V and 4 bases from J, the gap between germline ends came to 15 bases. The CDR3 DNA is TGTGCCAGCAGCCAAGATCAGGGTGGGGTCAGCACTGAAGCTTTCTTT. Protein product: CASSQDQGGVSTEAFF.